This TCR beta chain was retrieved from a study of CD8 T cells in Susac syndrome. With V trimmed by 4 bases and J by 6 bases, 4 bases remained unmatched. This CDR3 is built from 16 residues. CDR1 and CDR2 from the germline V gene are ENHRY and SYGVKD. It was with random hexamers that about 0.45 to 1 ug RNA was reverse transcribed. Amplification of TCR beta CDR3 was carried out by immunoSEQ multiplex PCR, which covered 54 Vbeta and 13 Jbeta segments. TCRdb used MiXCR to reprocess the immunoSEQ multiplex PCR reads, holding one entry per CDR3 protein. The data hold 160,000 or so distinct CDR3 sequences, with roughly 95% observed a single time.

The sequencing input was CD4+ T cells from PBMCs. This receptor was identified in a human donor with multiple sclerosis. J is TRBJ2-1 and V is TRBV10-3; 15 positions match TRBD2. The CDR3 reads CAISAGLAGGPNEQFF. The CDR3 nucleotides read TGTGCCATCAGTGCCGGACTAGCGGGAGGGCCCAATGAGCAGTTCTTC.